The source of this T cell receptor (beta chain) is a study of blood T cell repertoires in COVID-19. Participants' own reports of clinical history determined their cohort assignment. The table came from immunoSEQ multiplex PCR; TCRdb's copy has only in-frame clones and leaves some out. This table has a few hundred thousand clones, roughly 87% appearing once. This clone came up once. Germline V gene lookup returns CDR1 SQVTM and CDR2 ANQGSEA. Trimming took off 0 bases at V and 6 bases at J, with 14 bases between the two ends. The CDR3 runs to 14 residues. This rearrangement joins TRBV29-1 to TRBJ1-1; D remains unclear. This receptor was identified in a woman aged 25 to 39 who had recovered from COVID-19. The sample comprised PBMCs or T cells enriched from blood (not recorded which). CDR3 in DNA: TGCAGCGTTGAAGATCTCCCCAGCGGGTCTGAAGCTTTCTTT. Its translation: CSVEDLPSGSEAFF.